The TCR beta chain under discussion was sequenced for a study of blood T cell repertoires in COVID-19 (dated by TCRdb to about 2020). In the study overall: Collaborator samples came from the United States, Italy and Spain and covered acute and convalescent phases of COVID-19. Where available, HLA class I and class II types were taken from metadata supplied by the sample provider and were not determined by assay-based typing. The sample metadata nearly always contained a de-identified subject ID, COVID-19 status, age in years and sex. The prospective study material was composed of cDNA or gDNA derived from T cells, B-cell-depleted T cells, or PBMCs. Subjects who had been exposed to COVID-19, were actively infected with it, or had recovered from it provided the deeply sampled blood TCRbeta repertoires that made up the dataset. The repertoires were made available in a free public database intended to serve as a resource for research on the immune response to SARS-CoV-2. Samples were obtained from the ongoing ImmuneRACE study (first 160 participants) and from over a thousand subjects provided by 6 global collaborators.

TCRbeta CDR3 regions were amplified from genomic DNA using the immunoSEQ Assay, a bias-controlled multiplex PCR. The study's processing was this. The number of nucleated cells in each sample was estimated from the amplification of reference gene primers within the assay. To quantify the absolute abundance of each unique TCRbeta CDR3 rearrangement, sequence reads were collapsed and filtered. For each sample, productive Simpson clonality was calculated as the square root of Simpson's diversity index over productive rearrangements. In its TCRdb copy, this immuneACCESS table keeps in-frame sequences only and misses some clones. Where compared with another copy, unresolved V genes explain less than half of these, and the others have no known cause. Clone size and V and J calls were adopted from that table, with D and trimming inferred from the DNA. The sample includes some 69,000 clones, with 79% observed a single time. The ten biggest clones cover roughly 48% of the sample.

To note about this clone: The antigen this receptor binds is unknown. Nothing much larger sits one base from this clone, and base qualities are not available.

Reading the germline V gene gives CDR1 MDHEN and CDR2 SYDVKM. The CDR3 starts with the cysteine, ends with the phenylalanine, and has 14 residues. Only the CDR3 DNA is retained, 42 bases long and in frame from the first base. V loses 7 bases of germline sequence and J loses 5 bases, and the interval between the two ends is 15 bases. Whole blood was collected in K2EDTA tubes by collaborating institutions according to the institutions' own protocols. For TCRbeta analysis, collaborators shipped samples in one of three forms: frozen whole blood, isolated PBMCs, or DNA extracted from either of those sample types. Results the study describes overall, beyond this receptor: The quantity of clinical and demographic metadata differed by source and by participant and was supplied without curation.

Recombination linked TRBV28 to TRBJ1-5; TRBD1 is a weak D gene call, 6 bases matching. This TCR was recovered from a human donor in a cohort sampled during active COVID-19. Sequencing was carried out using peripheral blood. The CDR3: CASTSGAGDQPQHF. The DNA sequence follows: TGTGCCAGCACGTCGGGGGCGGGGGATCAGCCCCAGCATTTT.